The present T cell receptor (beta chain) was sequenced within a study of CD8 T cells in ankylosing spondylitis. Notes on the study in general: Seemingly distinctive of ankylosing spondylitis blood was a TCR beta motif formed by eight highly homologous variants.

In this sample, this clonotype turned up a few times. What it binds is not known. Trimming took 2 bases from V and 4 from J, leaving 11 bases between them. The CDR3 has 15 residues. In germline, CDR1 is MGHRA, CDR2 YSYEKL. From the 5' RACE reads, TCRdb called clonotypes with MiXCR, one entry per CDR3 protein. The sample records around 130,000 distinct CDR3 sequences, 17% being singletons. The specimen was blood, either unsorted or a sorted T cell fraction (not recorded which). The receptor comes from a male donor with ankylosing spondylitis. The J gene is TRBJ1-4, the V gene TRBV4-1, with no clear D. CDR3 nucleotide sequence: TGCGCCAGCAGCCAACGCATGAGGAATAATGAAAAACTGTTTTTT. Protein product: CASSQRMRNNEKLFF.